Each of the 20 T cell receptor beta chains below was sequenced from the same sample in a study of shared clonotypes between healthy human individuals. Repertoires were generated with immunoSEQ multiplex PCR, while TCRdb's copy carries only in-frame clones and drops some. In the table there are about 480,000 clones, approximately 79% of which are singletons. The material sequenced was PBMCs. The receptors were sampled from a woman aged 40 to 50 in good health. Some clones in this sample may be carry-over from other donors' samples.

This clone was counted between two and nine times. The CDR3 nucleotides read TGTGCCAGCAGCGCCCGGACAGGGTTTAATCAGCCCCAGCATTTT. This gives the protein CASSARTGFNQPQHF. The rearrangement links TRBV9 to TRBJ1-5; 8 positions match TRBD1. Trimming cost V 3 bases and J 4 bases; bases outside gene matches: 6. Germline V CDR1 and CDR2: SGDLS, YYNGEE. This CDR3 has 15 residues. Filled out from reference TRBV9 and TRBJ1-5, the complete variable domain reads DSGVTQTPKHLITATGQRVTLRCSPRSGDLSVYWYQQSLDQGLQFLIQYYNGEERAKGNILERFSAQQFPDLHSELNLSSLELGDSALYFCASSARTGFNQPQHFGDGTRLSIL.

V usage is TRBV11-3 and J usage is TRBJ2-3; possibly TRBD2 for D (6 bases). With 5 bases removed from V and 5 bases from J, the gap between germline ends came to 20 bases. This CDR3 is built from 16 residues. Germline loops: CDR1 SGHNT, CDR2 YENEEA. CDR3 protein: CASSQDYAGKGDTQYF. As DNA, the CDR3 is TGTGCCAGCAGCCAGGATTACGCGGGGAAGGGAGATACGCAGTATTTT.

In the case of this clone: Given a far larger clone just one base away, this is likely a sequencing read error. This CDR3 is missing its conserved last phenylalanine or tryptophan, likely due to a read error. The DNA for the CDR3 is TGTGCCAGCAGCTTTTACAGGGGGACCTACGAGCAGTACCTC. Protein product: CASSFYRGTYEQYL. The rearrangement links TRBV7-2 to TRBJ2-7, with 8 bases aligning to TRBD1. The CDR3 has 14 residues. Germline V gives CDR1 SGHTA, CDR2 FQGNSA. J was trimmed by 2 bases and V by 3 bases; bases with no gene match: 3.

The V call is TRBV2, the J call TRBJ2-1; perhaps TRBD2 as D (5 bases). The CDR3 loop spans 13 amino acids. The germline V gene encodes CDR1 SNHLY and CDR2 FYNNEI. V was pared by 8 bases and J by 1 base, with 9 bases between. The CDR3 protein is CASRGLSYNEQFF. In DNA, the CDR3 is TGTGCCAGCCGAGGACTGTCCTACAATGAGCAGTTCTTC.

The J gene is TRBJ2-7, the V gene TRBV11-2; 8 nucleotides line up with TRBD2. The CDR3 extends over 15 amino acids. Looked up from germline, CDR1 is SGHAT and CDR2 is FQNNGV. V shed 0 bases and J 2 bases; nucleotides not matched to a gene: 3. The CDR3 loop is CASSLDPAGAYEQYF. CDR3 bases: TGTGCCAGCAGCTTAGATCCAGCGGGAGCCTACGAGCAGTACTTC.

CDR3 DNA: TGCAGCGTCAGGGCACAGGGAGGTACGTACGAGCAGTACTTC. Its translation: CSVRAQGGTYEQYF. The chain employs TRBV29-1 and TRBJ2-7; TRBD1 or TRBD2 may be the D gene (6 bases each). V was trimmed by 6 bases and J by 4 bases, leaving 19 bases between them. The germline gives CDR1 SQVTM, CDR2 ANQGSEA. CDR3 length equals 14 residues.

This clone was seen many times. The sample holds other DNA sequences that translate to the same CDR3. The chain uses TRBV6-6 and TRBJ2-7, with D hard to call. In germline, CDR1 is MNHNY, CDR2 SVGAGI (reference sequence). The CDR3 is 11 amino acids. Trimming stripped 3 bases from V and 2 bases from J, with 2 bases between. The CDR3 region is CASSYTYEQYF. CDR3 nucleotide sequence: TGTGCCAGCAGTTATACCTACGAGCAGTACTTC.

Concerning this clone: Mismatch with germline at one junction end may stem from a read error. This chain uses TRBV29-1 with TRBJ1-1; no definite D call. This CDR3 region has 13 residues. CDR1 and CDR2 (germline): SQVTM, ANQGSEA. In nucleotides, the CDR3 is TGCGGCGTTGTTCCCTCTATGAACACTGAAGCTTTCTTT. This encodes CGVVPSMNTEAFF.

The chain recombines TRBV6-4 with TRBJ2-2, with 11 nucleotides matching TRBD2. V dropped 6 bases and J dropped 4; count of bases not matched to a gene: 7. Germline V gene sequence: CDR1 MRHNA, CDR2 SNTAGT. The CDR3 contains 16 residues. This chain's CDR3 is CASSQTGTSGTGELFF. DNA of the CDR3: TGTGCCAGCAGCCAGACCGGGACTAGCGGCACCGGGGAGCTGTTTTTT.

The sample holds a few counts of this clone. The chain is built from TRBV19 and TRBJ1-1; the D is unclear. There are 13 residues in the CDR3. Germline-derived CDR1 and CDR2 are LNHDA and SQIVND (reference sequence). V lost 5 bases, J lost 0 bases, and 7 bases lay in between. CDR3 nucleotide sequence: TGTGCCAGTAGTCAGTACATGAACACTGAAGCTTTCTTT. Its protein product is CASSQYMNTEAFF. Looking up the rest from reference TRBV19 and TRBJ1-1 gives the full variable domain: DGGITQSPKYLFRKEGQNVTLSCEQNLNHDAMYWYRQDPGQGLRLIYYSQIVNDFQKGDIAEGYSVSREKKESFPLTVTSAQKNPTAFYLCASSQYMNTEAFFGQGTRLTVV.

The V call is TRBV10-3, the J call TRBJ1-1, with D tentatively TRBD1 (6 bases). The V and J ends lost 3 bases and 3 bases respectively, with 20 bases between them. Germline loops: CDR1 ENHRY, CDR2 SYGVKD. This CDR3 is 17 amino acids long. CDR3 sequence (DNA): TGTGCCATCAGTGATTACGCCGGGCCCAGGGGCGACACTGAAGCTTTCTTT. This codes for CAISDYAGPRGDTEAFF.

This clone was counted only a few times. The V gene is TRBV30, the J gene TRBJ2-1; no definite D call. This CDR3 has 16 residues. Germline V CDR1 and CDR2: GTSNPN, SVGIG (reference sequence). Trimming took 1 base from V and 3 from J, leaving 16 bases between them. CDR3 sequence reads: CAWSEERTPVYNEQFF. CDR3 DNA sequence: TGTGCCTGGAGTGAGGAACGGACCCCGGTCTACAATGAGCAGTTCTTC.

This chain joins TRBV7-9 and TRBJ1-1; D uncertain. Trimming left V 3 bases short and J 0 bases short, with 8 bases between. This CDR3 comprises 14 residues. Germline CDR1 reads SEHNR; CDR2 reads FQNEAQ (reference sequence). The CDR3 region is CASSFSAMNTEAFF. As DNA, the CDR3 is TGTGCCAGCAGCTTTTCGGCCATGAACACTGAAGCTTTCTTT.

The CDR3 is CASSLETSVIRSSYNEQFF. The DNA for the CDR3 is TGTGCCAGCAGCTTAGAGACTAGCGTTATCCGAAGCTCCTACAATGAGCAGTTCTTC. The V call is TRBV7-9, the J call TRBJ2-1; 8 bases align to TRBD2. The CDR3 runs to 19 residues. The ends lost 1 base at V and 0 bases at J; junction bases unmatched: 11. Germline loops: CDR1 SEHNR, CDR2 FQNEAQ (reference sequence).

In its sample, this clone was seen once. This chain connects TRBV11-2 to TRBJ2-3; D is undetermined. Germline V gene lookup returns CDR1 SGHAT and CDR2 FQNNGV. Trimming left V 2 bases short and J 2 bases short, with 5 bases between. The CDR3 has 13 residues. This CDR3 reads CASSLSHTDTQYF. The CDR3 coding sequence is TGTGCCAGCAGCTTATCCCACACAGATACGCAGTATTTT.

The rearrangement uses TRBV11-3 and TRBJ2-7; 9 nucleotides agree with TRBD1. The CDR3 extends over 14 amino acids. Germline values: CDR1 SGHNT, CDR2 YENEEA. Germline trimming cut 6 bases from V and 3 bases from J; bases unmatched to any gene: 6. CDR3: CASSFGTGSYEQYF. The CDR3 DNA reads as TGTGCCAGCAGTTTCGGGACAGGGAGCTACGAGCAGTACTTC. The whole variable domain, remainder taken from reference TRBV11-3 and TRBJ2-7, is EAGVVQSPRYKIIEKKQPVAFWCNPISGHNTLYWYLQNLGQGPELLIRYENEEAVDDSQLPKDRFSAERLKGVDSTLKIQPAELGDSAVYLCASSFGTGSYEQYFGPGTRLTVT.

This clone was counted ten times or more. The rearrangement joins TRBV28 to TRBJ2-5, with TRBD1 identical over 7 bases. Germline lookup yields CDR1 MDHEN and CDR2 SYDVKM. This CDR3 is 15 amino acids long. Trimming cost V 5 bases and J 5 bases; bases outside gene matches: 11. In nucleotides, the CDR3 is TGTGCCAGCAGTAACACAGAGGGGGCCCGGGAGACCCAGTACTTC. Translating it yields CASSNTEGARETQYF. The full variable domain, rest sourced from reference TRBV28 and TRBJ2-5, is DVKVTQSSRYLVKRTGEKVFLECVQDMDHENMFWYRQDPGLGLRLIYFSYDVKMKEKGDIPEGYSVSREKKERFSLILESASTNQTSMYLCASSNTEGARETQYFGPGTRLLVL.

The chain employs TRBV28 and TRBJ2-1; weak D call: TRBD1 (6 bases). The CDR3 length is 14 residues. Germline V CDR1 and CDR2: MDHEN, SYDVKM. Between the trimmed V and J ends, which lost 5 bases and 7 bases, there was a span of 15 bases. The CDR3 loop is CASSGTPLRNEQFF. The CDR3 bases are TGTGCCAGCAGTGGGACACCCCTTCGGAATGAGCAGTTCTTC. The whole variable domain, filled in from reference TRBV28 and TRBJ2-1, reads DVKVTQSSRYLVKRTGEKVFLECVQDMDHENMFWYRQDPGLGLRLIYFSYDVKMKEKGDIPEGYSVSREKKERFSLILESASTNQTSMYLCASSGTPLRNEQFFGPGTRLTVL.

V and J are TRBV29-1 and TRBJ2-3, with D perhaps given as TRBD1 or TRBD2 (5 bases each). V lost 0 bases, J lost 6 bases, and 7 bases lay in between. The germline V gene encodes CDR1 SQVTM and CDR2 ANQGSEA. CDR3 size: 12 residues. The CDR3 DNA follows: TGCAGCGTTGAAGACTGGGGGGATACGCAGTATTTT. Amino acid sequence: CSVEDWGDTQYF.

The chain is built from TRBV7-3 and TRBJ1-4; D remains unclear. The CDR3 consists of 13 residues. Germline V gene data show CDR1 as SGHTA and CDR2 as FQGTGA. Trimming took off 5 bases at V and 8 bases at J, with 12 bases between the two ends. In nucleotides, the CDR3 is TGTGCCAGCAGCCGACGGACGCAGGAAAAACTGTTTTTT. This codes for CASSRRTQEKLFF.